Below are 2 T cell receptor beta chains sequenced from a single sample in a study of long-term antiretroviral therapy in people with HIV. Assay version v3.0 of immunoSEQ was used, and it was run at survey level. The protocol was immunoSEQ multiplex PCR, while the TCRdb copy is restricted to in-frame clones and leaves out a portion. The repertoire includes 14,000 or so clones, around 80% of them detected once, and about 21% sits in the top ten. The sequencing here drew on unsorted PBMCs, taken 1.3 years before starting antiretroviral therapy. The receptors were sampled from a middle-aged man with HIV.

This clone was found a few times. Here the CDR3 DNA reads TGCGCCAGCAGCTCCGGGACTAGCGCCTTCCAAGAGACCCAGTACTTC. This sequence encodes CASSSGTSAFQETQYF. The chain recombines TRBV5-1 with TRBJ2-5; 10 positions agree with TRBD2. V gave up 3 bases and J gave up 1 base; unmatched junction bases: 6. The CDR3 covers 16 residues. Germline V gene sequence: CDR1 SGHRS, CDR2 YFSETQ.

The genes are TRBV9 and TRBJ2-7, with 9 bases that match TRBD1. V was pared by 0 bases and J by 5 bases, with 6 bases of the junction left unmatched. The CDR3 loop spans 15 amino acids. CDR1 is SGDLS, CDR2 YYNGEE, per germline. Here the CDR3 reads CASSVAGQGIDEQYF. As DNA, the CDR3 is TGTGCCAGCAGCGTAGCGGGACAGGGAATTGACGAGCAGTACTTC.